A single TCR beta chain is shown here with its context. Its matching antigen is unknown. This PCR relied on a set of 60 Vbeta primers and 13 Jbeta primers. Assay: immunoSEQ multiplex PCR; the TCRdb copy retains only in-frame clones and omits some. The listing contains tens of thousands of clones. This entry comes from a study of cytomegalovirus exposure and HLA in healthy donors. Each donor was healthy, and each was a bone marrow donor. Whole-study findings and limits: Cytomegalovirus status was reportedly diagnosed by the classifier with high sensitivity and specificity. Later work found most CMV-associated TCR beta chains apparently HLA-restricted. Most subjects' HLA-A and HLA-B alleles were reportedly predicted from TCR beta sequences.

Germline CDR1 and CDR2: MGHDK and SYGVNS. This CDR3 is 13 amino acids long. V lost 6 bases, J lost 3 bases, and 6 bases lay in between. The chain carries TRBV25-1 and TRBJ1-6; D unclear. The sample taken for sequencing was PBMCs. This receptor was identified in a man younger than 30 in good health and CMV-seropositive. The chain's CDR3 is CASRSFYNSPLHF. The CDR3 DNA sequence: TGTGCCAGCAGATCCTTCTATAATTCACCCCTCCACTTT.